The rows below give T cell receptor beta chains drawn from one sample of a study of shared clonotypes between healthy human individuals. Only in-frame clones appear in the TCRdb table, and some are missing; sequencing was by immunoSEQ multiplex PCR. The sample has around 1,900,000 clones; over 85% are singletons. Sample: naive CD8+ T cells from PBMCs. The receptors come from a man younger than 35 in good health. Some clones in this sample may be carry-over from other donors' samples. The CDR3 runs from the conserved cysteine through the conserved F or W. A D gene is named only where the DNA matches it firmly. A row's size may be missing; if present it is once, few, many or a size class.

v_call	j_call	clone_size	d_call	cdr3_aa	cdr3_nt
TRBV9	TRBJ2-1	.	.	CASSVYGKSPYNEQFF	TGTGCCAGCAGCGTTTACGGGAAAAGCCCCTACAATGAGCAGTTCTTC
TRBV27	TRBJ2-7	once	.	CASGQHSGGIYEQYF	TGTGCCAGCGGACAGCACAGCGGAGGGATCTACGAGCAGTACTTC
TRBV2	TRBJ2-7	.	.	CASSFGSNSYEQYF	TGTGCCAGCAGTTTCGGGTCCAACTCCTACGAGCAGTACTTC
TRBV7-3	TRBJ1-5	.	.	CASSSRDISQPQHF	TGTGCCAGCAGCTCGCGGGACATTTCTCAGCCCCAGCATTTT
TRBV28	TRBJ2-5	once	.	CASSLGPRVAGETQYF	TGTGCCAGCAGCTTAGGGCCGAGAGTCGCGGGGGAGACCCAGTACTTC
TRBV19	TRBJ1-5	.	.	CASSARASNQPQHF	TGTGCCAGTAGTGCCCGGGCTAGCAATCAGCCCCAGCATTTT
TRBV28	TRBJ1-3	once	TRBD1	CASRAGTDGNTIYF	TGTGCCAGCAGAGCGGGGACAGATGGAAACACCATATATTTT
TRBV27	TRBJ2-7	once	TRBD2	CASRMGGNEQYF	TGTGCCAGCAGAATGGGAGGGAACGAGCAGTACTTC
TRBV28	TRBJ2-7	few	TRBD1	CASKIRDSIHEQYF	TGTGCCAGCAAGATCCGGGACAGCATCCACGAGCAGTACTTC
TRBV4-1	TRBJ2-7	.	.	CASSQVGYEQYF	TGCGCCAGCAGCCAAGTGGGGTACGAGCAGTACTTC
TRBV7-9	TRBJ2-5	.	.	CASSSLADKRGYQETQYF	TGTGCCAGCAGTTCTCTAGCGGACAAAAGGGGGTATCAAGAGACCCAGTACTTC
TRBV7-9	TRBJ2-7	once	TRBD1	CASSSSRDSTYEQYF	TGTGCCAGCAGCTCGTCCCGGGACAGCACCTACGAGCAGTACTTC
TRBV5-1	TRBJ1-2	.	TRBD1	CASSLTGADGYTF	TGCGCCAGCAGCTTGACAGGGGCAGATGGCTACACCTTC
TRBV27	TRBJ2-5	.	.	CASSWTVDEPQETQYF	TGTGCCAGCAGTTGGACAGTGGATGAGCCCCAAGAGACCCAGTACTTC
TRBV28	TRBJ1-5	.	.	CASSFRGGSQPQHF	TGTGCCAGCAGTTTTAGGGGGGGTAGTCAGCCCCAGCATTTT
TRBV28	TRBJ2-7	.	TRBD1	CASSPTSPGTGSYEQYF	TGTGCCAGCAGCCCGACGAGCCCCGGGACAGGGTCCTACGAGCAGTACTTC
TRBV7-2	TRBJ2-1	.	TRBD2	CASSFPREGGNEQFF	TGTGCCAGCAGCTTTCCTCGGGAGGGCGGCAATGAGCAGTTCTTC
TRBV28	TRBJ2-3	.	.	CASSLTLAGTDTQYF	TGTGCCAGCAGTTTAACGTTGGCAGGGACAGATACGCAGTATTTT
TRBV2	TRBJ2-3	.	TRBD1	CAGGQGVADTQYF	TGTGCCGGAGGACAGGGGGTGGCAGATACGCAGTATTTT
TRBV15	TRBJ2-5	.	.	CATTVGRQETQYF	TGTGCCACGACAGTTGGCAGACAAGAGACCCAGTACTTC
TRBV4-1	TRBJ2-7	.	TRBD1	CASSQKETGTSYEQYF	TGCGCCAGCAGCCAAAAAGAGACAGGGACCTCCTACGAGCAGTACTTC
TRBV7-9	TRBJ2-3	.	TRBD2	CASLRRLAGTTDTQYF	TGTGCCAGCCTTCGACGGCTAGCGGGAACCACAGATACGCAGTATTTT
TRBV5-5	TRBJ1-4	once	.	CASSRPDSRNEKLFF	TGTGCCAGCAGCCGGCCAGACAGCCGAAATGAAAAACTGTTTTTT
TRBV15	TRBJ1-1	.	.	CATSRTPSRERGTEAFF	TGTGCCACCAGCAGGACGCCTAGCCGGGAAAGAGGCACTGAAGCTTTCTTT
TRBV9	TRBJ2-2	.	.	CASSEWGPTNTGELFF	TGTGCCAGCAGCGAATGGGGACCCACGAACACCGGGGAGCTGTTTTTT
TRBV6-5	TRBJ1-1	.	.	CASSYAEGNTEAFF	TGTGCCAGCAGTTACGCGGAGGGAAACACTGAAGCTTTCTTT
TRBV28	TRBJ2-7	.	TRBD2	CASSTLTSGVSYEQYF	TGTGCCAGCAGTACCCTCACTAGCGGGGTCTCCTACGAGCAGTACTTC
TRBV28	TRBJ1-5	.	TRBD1	CASRATGGGNQPQHF	TGTGCCAGCAGGGCAACAGGGGGCGGTAATCAGCCCCAGCATTTT
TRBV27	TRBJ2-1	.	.	CASSLQGWGYNEQFF	TGTGCCAGCAGTTTACAAGGGTGGGGCTACAATGAGCAGTTCTTC
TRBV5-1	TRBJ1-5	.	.	CASSPFSGSQPQHF	TGCGCCAGCAGTCCTTTCTCAGGGAGTCAGCCCCAGCATTTT
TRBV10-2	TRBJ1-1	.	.	CASSESLGAFF	TGCGCCAGCAGTGAGTCGCTGGGGGCTTTCTTT
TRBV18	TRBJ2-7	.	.	CASSPGGFSSYEQYF	TGTGCCAGCTCACCAGGCGGATTTAGCTCCTACGAGCAGTACTTC
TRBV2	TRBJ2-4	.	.	CASSRLTLAKNIQYF	TGTGCCAGCAGCCGACTAACGCTAGCCAAAAACATTCAGTACTTC
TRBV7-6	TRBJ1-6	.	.	CASSLGRGPINSPLHF	TGTGCCAGCAGCTTAGGGCGGGGCCCGATTAATTCCCCCCTCCACTTT
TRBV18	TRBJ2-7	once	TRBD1	CASSPGTGYDEQYF	TGTGCCAGCTCACCAGGGACAGGGTACGACGAGCAGTACTTC
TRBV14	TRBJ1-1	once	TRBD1	CASSQDMDRGRTEAFF	TGTGCCAGCAGCCAAGACATGGACAGGGGGCGAACTGAAGCTTTCTTT
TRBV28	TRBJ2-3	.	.	CASSLGWDTDTQYF	TGTGCCAGCAGTCTTGGTTGGGACACAGATACGCAGTATTTT
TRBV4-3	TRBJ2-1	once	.	CASSQEWGVITYNEQFF	TGCGCCAGCAGCCAAGAGTGGGGGGTAATTACCTACAATGAGCAGTTCTTC
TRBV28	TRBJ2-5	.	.	CASSLPRVGRNRETQYF	TGTGCCAGCAGTTTACCACGTGTTGGCAGAAACCGAGAGACCCAGTACTTC
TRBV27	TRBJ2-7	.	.	CASSLTSPPYEQYF	TGTGCCAGCAGTTTAACTAGCCCGCCCTACGAGCAGTACTTC
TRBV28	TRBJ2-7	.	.	CASSLYPVEGGPEQYF	TGTGCCAGCAGTTTATACCCGGTGGAGGGAGGACCCGAGCAGTACTTC
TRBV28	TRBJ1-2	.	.	CASNRGLSYTF	TGTGCCAGCAATAGGGGGTTAAGCTACACCTTC
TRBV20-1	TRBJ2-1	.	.	CSASPQKFF	TGCAGTGCTAGCCCACAGAAGTTCTTC
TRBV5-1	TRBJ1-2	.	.	CASGLTSIEGYTF	TGCGCCAGCGGCCTAACCTCAATTGAAGGCTACACCTTC
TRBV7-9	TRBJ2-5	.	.	CASSLWQPETQYF	TGTGCCAGCAGCTTGTGGCAGCCGGAGACCCAGTACTTC
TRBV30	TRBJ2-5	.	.	CAWGDLAETQYF	TGTGCCTGGGGAGACCTGGCCGAGACCCAGTACTTC
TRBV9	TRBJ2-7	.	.	CASTPGGRSSYEQYF	TGTGCCAGCACCCCCGGGGGGCGGAGCTCCTACGAGCAGTACTTC
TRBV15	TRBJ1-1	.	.	CATSSRGSNTEAFF	TGTGCCACTAGCAGCAGGGGTTCGAACACTGAAGCTTTCTTT
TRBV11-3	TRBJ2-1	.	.	CASSLGRSAYNEQFF	TGTGCCAGCAGCTTAGGGCGGAGTGCCTACAATGAGCAGTTCTTC
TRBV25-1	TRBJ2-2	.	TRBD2	CASSAGTSGRPYTGELFF	TGTGCCAGCAGCGCTGGGACTAGCGGGAGGCCCTACACCGGGGAGCTGTTTTTT
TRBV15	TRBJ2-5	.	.	CATSRDVGMKRETQYF	TGTGCCACCAGCAGAGATGTAGGGATGAAGCGAGAGACCCAGTACTTC
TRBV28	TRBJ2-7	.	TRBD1	CASSHRGFNEQYF	TGTGCCAGCAGTCACAGGGGTTTTAACGAGCAGTACTTC
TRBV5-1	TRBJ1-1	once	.	CASSLERHTEAFF	TGCGCCAGCAGCTTGGAGAGACACACTGAAGCTTTCTTT
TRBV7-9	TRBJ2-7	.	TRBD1	CASSSAGDRANEQYF	TGTGCCAGCAGCTCCGCTGGGGACAGGGCAAACGAGCAGTACTTC